Below are 23 T cell receptor beta chains sequenced from a single sample in a study of T-cell reconstitution after alpha-beta-depleted transplantation in children (dated by TCRdb to 2015 to 2016). The library was produced with PCR. This sample was sequenced with an Illumina HiSeq 2500. TCR libraries were prepared with molecular barcoding, using unique molecular identifiers to normalize TCRbeta repertoire quantification. TCRdb reanalyzed the raw reads on its own, using fastp at Q25 for trimming and MiXCR for clone calling, and kept in-frame beta chains. Records with the same CDR3 protein are collapsed into one entry carrying the most frequent genes and DNA. This sample comprises around 410,000 distinct CDR3 sequences, roughly a tenth of them detected only once. The top ten hold 4.5% to 6% of the sample. Sequencing used PBMCs from the stem cell graft donor, obtained from the stem cell graft. The receptor set was obtained from a human donor who donated a stem cell graft to a child with acute myeloid leukemia.

This rearrangement joins TRBV16 to TRBJ2-7, with D unclear. Germline V gives CDR1 KGHSY, CDR2 FQNENV. V gave up 1 base and J gave up 4 bases, with 8 bases separating them. This CDR3 contains 13 residues. The CDR3 region has the DNA TGTGCCAGCAGCCAATATTTGGGGTACGAGCAGTACTTC. As protein: CASSQYLGYEQYF. The variable domain in full, with the rest retrieved from reference TRBV16 and TRBJ2-7, is GEEVAQTPKHLVRGEGQKAKLYCAPIKGHSYVFWYQQVLKNEFKFLISFQNENVFDETGMPKERFSAKCLPNSPCSLEIQATKLEDSAVYFCASSQYLGYEQYFGPGTRLTVT.

This clonotype was counted many times. The chain recombines TRBV3-1 with TRBJ2-1; 7 bases map to TRBD1. Germline V gene sequence: CDR1 LGHDT, CDR2 YNNKEL (reference sequence). The CDR3 extends over 16 amino acids. J gave up 8 bases and V 6 bases, and 16 bases lay outside the gene matches. The CDR3: CASSSLTGIEFDEQFF. The CDR3 nucleotides are TGTGCCAGCAGTTCTTTGACAGGGATTGAATTCGATGAGCAGTTCTTC.

This clonotype was observed a handful of times. The CDR3 coding sequence is TGTGCCAGCAGCGGGACTAGCGGGGGGCAGGACAATGAGCAGTTCTTC. This codes for CASSGTSGGQDNEQFF. The V and J genes are TRBV12-3 or TRBV12-4 and TRBJ2-1; 15 nucleotides align to TRBD2. V lost 6 bases to trimming and J lost 5 bases; unmatched junction nucleotides: 5. The CDR3 totals 16 residues.

There are many counts of this clonotype. The chain carries TRBV9 and TRBJ2-7; 11 positions agree with TRBD2. This CDR3 is 15 amino acids long. Germline V CDR1 and CDR2: SGDLS, YYNGEE. With 2 bases clipped from V and 3 bases from J, the junction kept 4 bases outside the gene matches. The CDR3 loop is CASSVDGTSGYEQYF. The CDR3, as DNA: TGTGCCAGCAGCGTCGACGGGACTAGCGGCTACGAGCAGTACTTC.

The chain couples TRBV20-1 to TRBJ2-7, with 7 bases fitting TRBD2. V lost 3 bases, J lost 2 bases, and 7 bases stayed unmatched. The germline V gene encodes CDR1 DFQATT and CDR2 SNEGSKA (reference sequence). CDR3 length equals 14 residues. This chain's CDR3 is CSASLKRDPYEQYF. The CDR3 nucleotides read TGCAGTGCTAGTCTCAAGCGGGACCCCTACGAGCAGTACTTC.

The chain recombines TRBV20-1 with TRBJ2-5; 8 positions match TRBD2. V trimming: 3 bases; J trimming: 1 base; junction bases outside the gene matches: 4. Germline V lookup: CDR1 DFQATT, CDR2 SNEGSKA (reference sequence). The CDR3 runs 14 residues. Here the CDR3 reads CSARGAGGQETQYF. In DNA form, the CDR3 reads TGCAGTGCTAGGGGTGCGGGGGGCCAAGAGACCCAGTACTTC.

In its sample, this clonotype was seen many times. V usage is TRBV5-1 and J usage is TRBJ2-7; 7 bases line up with TRBD1. The germline V gene has CDR1 SGHRS and CDR2 YFSETQ. The J segment lost 6 bases and the V segment lost 3 bases, leaving 6 bases of the junction unmatched. CDR3 length: 13 residues. CDR3 loop: CASSSGQAGEQYF. The CDR3 DNA reads TGCGCCAGCAGCTCAGGACAGGCTGGCGAGCAGTACTTC.

The chain couples TRBV20-1 to TRBJ1-3, with D perhaps TRBD1 (5 bases). The CDR3 runs to 13 residues. Germline CDR1 is DFQATT and CDR2 is SNEGSKA (reference sequence). Trimming took 2 bases from V and 8 from J, leaving 13 bases between them. The CDR3 DNA reads TGCAGTGCTAGAAGCCAGGGCGGAGACACCATATATTTT. This gives the protein CSARSQGGDTIYF.

This clonotype was counted only a few times. The rearrangement joins TRBV12-3 or TRBV12-4 to TRBJ2-5; D gene uncertain. This CDR3 contains 13 residues. The V end lost 1 base, the J end lost 5 bases, and 8 bases lay between the germline ends. CDR3 protein: CASSLVLRETQYF. DNA of the CDR3: TGTGCCAGCAGTTTAGTGTTGCGGGAGACCCAGTACTTC.

This clonotype was found many times. The CDR3 region is CSARTSGQAYEQYF. CDR3 in DNA: TGCAGCGCCCGTACTAGCGGGCAAGCCTACGAGCAGTACTTC. The chain couples TRBV29-1 to TRBJ2-7; 9 bases agree with TRBD2. Germline-derived CDR1 and CDR2 are SQVTM and ANQGSEA. CDR3 size: 14 residues. V lost 7 bases, J lost 2 bases, and 9 bases stayed unmatched.

The chain recombines TRBV20-1 with TRBJ2-3, with 13 bases lining up with TRBD2. The CDR3 sequence is 15 residues long. Germline CDR1 DFQATT, CDR2 SNEGSKA (reference sequence). V lost 4 bases, J lost 3 bases, and 4 bases stayed unmatched. The CDR3 DNA is TGCAGTGCTACAGGACTAGCGGGAGTGACAGATACGCAGTATTTT. It codes for CSATGLAGVTDTQYF.

The chain links TRBV7-9 to TRBJ2-1, with 7 bases matching TRBD2. V gave up 6 bases and J gave up 7 bases; unmatched junction bases: 15. This CDR3 contains 16 residues. The V gene's germline CDR1 is SEHNR and CDR2 FQNEAQ (reference sequence). The CDR3 protein is CASSAGGGSVVNEQFF. The CDR3 DNA reads as TGTGCCAGCAGTGCCGGAGGCGGGAGTGTAGTAAATGAGCAGTTCTTC.

There are many counts of this clonotype. The chain has TRBV20-1 and TRBJ1-1, with no clear D. This CDR3 has 11 residues. Trimming removed 3 bases from V and 8 bases from J, with 10 bases in between. The germline V gene has CDR1 DFQATT and CDR2 SNEGSKA (reference sequence). The CDR3 reads CSASNSNEAFF. CDR3 bases: TGCAGTGCTAGCAATTCAAACGAAGCTTTCTTT.

This rearrangement joins TRBV7-2 to TRBJ2-5; 10 positions match TRBD2. The germline V gene encodes CDR1 SGHTA and CDR2 FQGNSA. Trimming removed 3 bases from V and 4 bases from J; junction bases left unmatched: 8. CDR3 length equals 16 residues. The CDR3: CASSFPLAGVRETQYF. CDR3 sequence (DNA): TGTGCCAGCAGCTTTCCCCTAGCGGGAGTTCGAGAGACCCAGTACTTC.

J is TRBJ2-3 and V is TRBV20-1, with D perhaps TRBD2 (5 bases). CDR3 length: 13 amino acids. V lost 5 bases and J 2 bases, leaving 11 bases between the germline ends. Looked up from germline, CDR1 is DFQATT and CDR2 is SNEGSKA (reference sequence). The CDR3 spells CSADYRDTDTQYF. DNA of the CDR3: TGCAGTGCTGACTATAGAGACACAGATACGCAGTATTTT.

This clonotype was found a few times. The chain employs TRBV2 and TRBJ1-1; D gene ambiguous. This CDR3 is 12 amino acids long. Germline CDR1 is SNHLY and CDR2 is FYNNEI. Deletions cut 10 bases from V and 1 base from J, with 10 bases between. CDR3: CAIALGNTEAFF. CDR3 sequence (DNA): TGTGCCATCGCTTTGGGGAACACTGAAGCTTTCTTT.

The chain couples TRBV20-1 to TRBJ1-2, with D possibly being TRBD1 (5 bases). The germline CDR1 and CDR2 sequences are DFQATT and SNEGSKA (reference sequence). The CDR3 contains 16 residues. The V end lost 0 bases, the J end lost 6 bases, and 20 bases lay between the germline ends. CDR3 protein: CSAREGWGGETHGYTF. The CDR3 nucleotides are TGCAGTGCTAGAGAAGGGTGGGGGGGAGAAACCCATGGCTACACCTTC.

The chain joins TRBV11-2 to TRBJ2-7; 11 bases fit TRBD2. The V gene end was trimmed by 5 bases and the J gene end by 7 bases; junction bases not matched to a gene: 10. The CDR3 runs 15 residues. Per germline, CDR1 SGHAT and CDR2 FQNNGV. This chain's CDR3 is CASSPSGGPIWEQYV. DNA for the CDR3: TGTGCCAGCAGCCCTAGCGGGGGGCCAATCTGGGAGCAGTACGTC.

By its share, this clonotype is medium-sized (0.01 to 0.1%). The CDR3 DNA reads as TGCAGTGCTAGAGATATCGGGGGGAACAATGAGCAGTTCTTC. Translated, it gives CSARDIGGNNEQFF. The gene calls are TRBV20-1 and TRBJ2-1; 7 positions agree with TRBD2. V gave up 0 bases and J gave up 5 bases; unmatched junction bases: 4. The CDR3 runs to 14 residues. Germline V gives CDR1 DFQATT, CDR2 SNEGSKA (reference sequence).

This chain links TRBV7-2 with TRBJ2-7; D is possibly TRBD1 (5 bases). Germline V lookup: CDR1 SGHTA, CDR2 FQGNSA. The CDR3 consists of 11 residues. The V and J ends lost 4 bases and 6 bases respectively, with 7 bases between them. The CDR3 DNA is TGTGCCAGCAGCTATCAGGGCGAGCAGTACTTC. The encoded protein is CASSYQGEQYF.

This clonotype occurred many times. V is TRBV28 and J is TRBJ1-6; D is unclear. The length of the CDR3 is 13 residues. V dropped 4 bases and J dropped 4 bases, with 5 bases sitting between them. Germline assignment: CDR1 MDHEN and CDR2 SYDVKM. The CDR3 bases are TGTGCCAGCAGTTCGCAGTATAATTCACCCCTCCACTTT. It encodes CASSSQYNSPLHF.

This clonotype was seen a few times. The CDR3 nucleotides are TGCGCCAGCAGCCCCACCCTTATGGTACAGGGGCGTGAGCAGTTCTTC. Translating it yields CASSPTLMVQGREQFF. The rearrangement links TRBV4-1 to TRBJ2-1, with 7 bases matching TRBD1. The V segment lost 4 bases and the J segment 9 bases; nucleotides outside the gene matches: 15. CDR3 length equals 16 residues. Germline V gene lookup returns CDR1 MGHRA and CDR2 YSYEKL.

This clonotype was found once. The V and J genes are TRBV7-3 and TRBJ2-7; 9 bases map to TRBD1. There are 15 residues in the CDR3. Per the germline V gene, CDR1 is SGHTA and CDR2 is FQGTGA. With 5 bases clipped from V and 4 bases from J, the junction kept 9 bases outside the gene matches. This CDR3 reads CASSPGTGSWYEQYF. The DNA for the CDR3 is TGTGCCAGCAGCCCCGGGACAGGGAGCTGGTACGAGCAGTACTTC.